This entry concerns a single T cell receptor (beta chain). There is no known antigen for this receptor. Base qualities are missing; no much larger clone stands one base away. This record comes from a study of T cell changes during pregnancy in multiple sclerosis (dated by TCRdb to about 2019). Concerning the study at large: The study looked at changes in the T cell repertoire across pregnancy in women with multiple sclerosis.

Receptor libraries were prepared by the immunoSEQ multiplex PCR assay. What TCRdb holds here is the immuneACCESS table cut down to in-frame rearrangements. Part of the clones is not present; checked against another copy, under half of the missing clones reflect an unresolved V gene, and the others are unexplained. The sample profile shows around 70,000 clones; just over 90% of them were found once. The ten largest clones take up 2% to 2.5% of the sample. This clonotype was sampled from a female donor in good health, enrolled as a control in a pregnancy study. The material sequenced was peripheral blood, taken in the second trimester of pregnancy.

The DNA sequence is TGTGCCAGCAGTGAGGGTGACAGGGTTCAGCCCCAGCATTTT. It is translated as CASSEGDRVQPQHF. Recombination joined TRBV2 with TRBJ1-5, and 7 junction bases match TRBD1. The CDR3 holds 14 amino acids from the cysteine to the phenylalanine. CDR3 DNA is the only sequence kept; it has 42 bases, read in frame from the first base. V loses 3 bases at its end and J loses 6 bases; junction bases beyond the gene matches: 5. The germline V gene supplies CDR1 SNHLY and CDR2 FYNNEI.